This TCR beta chain was obtained from a study of cytomegalovirus exposure and HLA in healthy donors. General observations from the study: Analyzed later, association rates of TCRs varied across HLA loci, with DRB1 most and HLA-C fewest.

Concerning this clone: The antigen is unknown.

The PCR made use of 60 Vbeta and 13 Jbeta primers. Measured with immunoSEQ multiplex PCR; TCRdb has only the in-frame clones, and not every one. Found here are some 190,000 clones, around 78% of them singletons; the top ten hold roughly an eighth. Germline V CDR1 and CDR2: LGHNA, YSLEER. The CDR3 sequence is 15 residues long. The V segment lost 1 base and the J segment 8 bases; nucleotides outside the gene matches: 4. Sequencing was performed on PBMCs. The receptor comes from a woman in her 30s in good health and CMV-seropositive. This chain connects TRBV4-3 to TRBJ1-4, with 10 bases that match TRBD1. The CDR3 coding sequence is TGCGCCAGCAGCCAAGGACAGGGGGCAAAAGAAAAACTGTTTTTT. Encoded protein: CASSQGQGAKEKLFF.